The source of this T cell receptor (beta chain) is a study of cytomegalovirus exposure and HLA in healthy donors. These donors were members of the 120-subject validation cohort, a group separate from the roughly 700-subject first cohort. After removal of 2 bases from V and 8 bases from J, the junction contained 2 bases not matched to a gene. The length of the CDR3 is 12 residues. CDR1 is MNHEY and CDR2 is SVGAGI in the germline V gene. General study findings and limits: First-cohort TCR clusters were later found to tend to co-occur in the 120 or so validation repertoires. Many donors carried some public TCRs, although rarity characterized most TCR sequences.

A remark on this clone: Its matching antigen is unknown.

Clones were sequenced by immunoSEQ multiplex PCR, and TCRdb holds only the in-frame ones, with some missing. The table shows around 170,000 clones, with 88% occurring only once. The sample comprised PBMCs. The clonotype comes from a man aged 18 to 35 in good health and CMV-seronegative. J is TRBJ2-5 and V is TRBV6-5, with 7 bases fitting TRBD2. CDR3 region: CASSYPGGTQYF. CDR3 coding DNA: TGTGCCAGCAGTTACCCGGGGGGAACCCAGTACTTC.